Reported below is one TCR beta chain. Using immunoSEQ multiplex PCR, the repertoire was profiled, and TCRdb retains in-frame clones only, with some absent. The sample consists of some 200,000 clones, about 90% of them appearing once. The data were taken from a study of blood T cell repertoires in COVID-19. Per the germline V gene, CDR1 is SGHKS and CDR2 is YYEKEE (reference sequence). The V end lost 6 bases, the J end lost 0 bases, and 13 bases lay between the germline ends. The CDR3 length is 15 residues. The sequencing sample was made of peripheral blood. This rearrangement joins TRBV5-5 to TRBJ1-5; D is unresolved. This TCR was recovered from a man aged 40-49 years with active or convalescent COVID-19. CDR3 nucleotides: TGTGCCAGCACCACAACAGAGTATAGCAATCAGCCCCAGCATTTT. Translated, it gives CASTTTEYSNQPQHF.